The 18 T cell receptor beta chains below all came from one sample that was sequenced in a study of blood T cell repertoires in COVID-19 (dated by TCRdb to the early 2020s). The protocol used for the library was the immunoSEQ multiplex PCR assay. Here the immuneACCESS table is served through TCRdb, limited to in-frame sequences with V and J called. Missing clones are a known gap in these copies; in checked studies unresolved V genes cover under half, and the rest lacks a known reason. The sample yields a few hundred thousand clones; 80% to 90% were counted once. 3.5% to 4% of the sample is in the top ten clones. Sequencing input: PBMCs or T cells enriched from blood (not recorded which). The receptors derive from a middle-aged woman with acute COVID-19.

This chain links TRBV6-2 or TRBV6-3 with TRBJ2-5, with 10 bases fitting TRBD2. V shed 2 bases, J shed 10 bases, and the junction held 10 bases outside the gene matches. The CDR3 runs to 15 residues. Germline V gene data show CDR1 as MNHEY and CDR2 as SVGEGT. The DNA for the CDR3 is TGTGCCAGCAGTTACCGCTCTAGCGGGAGATTGGACCAGTACTTC. Protein: CASSYRSSGRLDQYF.

The CDR3 nucleotides are TGCGCCAGCAGCTTGACTAGCGGGGGAGCTAATGAGCAGTTCTTC. Its translation: CASSLTSGGANEQFF. V and J are TRBV5-1 and TRBJ2-1, with 11 bases that match TRBD2. Germline CDR1 SGHRS, CDR2 YFSETQ. V dropped 1 base and J dropped 7; count of bases not matched to a gene: 4. The CDR3 runs to 15 residues.

Details on this clone: This sample also contains other DNA sequences that code for the same CDR3. The DNA for the CDR3 is TGTGCCAGCAGCTTAAAGGGGGCGGGCGAGCAGTACTTC. Translated, it gives CASSLKGAGEQYF. The rearrangement links TRBV11-2 to TRBJ2-7; 7 positions match TRBD1. Trimming removed 2 bases from V and 6 bases from J; junction bases left unmatched: 4. Germline V gene sequence: CDR1 SGHAT, CDR2 FQNNGV. This CDR3 has 13 residues. The full variable domain, rest sourced from reference TRBV11-2 and TRBJ2-7, is EAGVAQSPRYKIIEKRQSVAFWCNPISGHATLYWYQQILGQGPKLLIQFQNNGVVDDSQLPKDRFSAERLKGVDSTLKIQPAKLEDSAVYLCASSLKGAGEQYFGPGTRLTVT.

Concerning this clone itself: Other DNA sequences within the sample encode an identical CDR3. V and J are TRBV19 and TRBJ1-1, with 8 bases that match TRBD1. The CDR3 is made up of 14 amino acids. Germline lookup yields CDR1 LNHDA and CDR2 SQIVND (reference sequence). V shed 2 bases, J shed 1 base, and the junction held 0 bases outside the gene matches. The CDR3 is CASSIQGANTEAFF. CDR3 nucleotides: TGTGCCAGTAGTATACAGGGGGCGAACACTGAAGCTTTCTTT.

The chain carries TRBV19 and TRBJ2-3, with D maybe TRBD1 (6 bases). The CDR3 is 16 amino acids. Between the trimmed V and J ends, which lost 1 base and 0 bases, there was a span of 11 bases. In germline, CDR1 is LNHDA, CDR2 SQIVND (reference sequence). The CDR3 sequence: CASSIGGQSSTDTQYF. CDR3 nucleotide sequence: TGTGCCAGTAGTATAGGCGGACAGTCAAGCACAGATACGCAGTATTTT. Full variable domain (outside the CDR3, taken from reference TRBV19 and TRBJ2-3): DGGITQSPKYLFRKEGQNVTLSCEQNLNHDAMYWYRQDPGQGLRLIYYSQIVNDFQKGDIAEGYSVSREKKESFPLTVTSAQKNPTAFYLCASSIGGQSSTDTQYFGPGTRLTVL.

The V call is TRBV19, the J call TRBJ2-5; D is ambiguous. This CDR3 has 15 residues. Trimming took 5 bases from V and 1 from J, leaving 14 bases between them. CDR1 LNHDA and CDR2 SQIVND come from the germline V gene (reference sequence). This chain's CDR3 is CASSPFDTIQETQYF. The CDR3, as DNA: TGTGCCAGTAGTCCTTTCGACACCATCCAAGAGACCCAGTACTTC.

The J gene is TRBJ2-7, the V gene TRBV9; D might be TRBD2 (6 bases). Germline V gives CDR1 SGDLS, CDR2 YYNGEE. The CDR3 contains 15 residues. Deletions cut 4 bases from V and 1 base from J, with 15 bases between. The CDR3 region has the DNA TGTGCCAGCAGCCCGCGGGGCCGGGATTCCTACGAGCAGTACTTC. It codes for CASSPRGRDSYEQYF.

This chain joins TRBV28 and TRBJ1-1, with 10 bases fitting TRBD1. The CDR3 is made up of 16 amino acids. From germline, CDR1 is MDHEN and CDR2 SYDVKM. V shed 4 bases and J 5 bases; nucleotides not matched to a gene: 10. CDR3 bases: TGTGCCAGCAGTTCGAAGATTGGACAGGGGGGTACTGAAGCTTTCTTT. Translating it yields CASSSKIGQGGTEAFF. The full variable domain, rest sourced from reference TRBV28 and TRBJ1-1, is DVKVTQSSRYLVKRTGEKVFLECVQDMDHENMFWYRQDPGLGLRLIYFSYDVKMKEKGDIPEGYSVSREKKERFSLILESASTNQTSMYLCASSSKIGQGGTEAFFGQGTRLTVV.

The J gene is TRBJ2-1, the V gene TRBV28; the D gene is possibly TRBD1 (5 bases). CDR1 and CDR2 from the germline V gene are MDHEN and SYDVKM. The CDR3 sequence is 15 residues long. With 5 bases removed from V and 0 bases from J, the gap between germline ends came to 11 bases. CDR3 amino acids: CASSGGAYSYNEQFF. In DNA, the CDR3 is TGTGCCAGCAGTGGTGGGGCTTACTCCTACAATGAGCAGTTCTTC.

The CDR3: CASSLIGVDSPLHF. DNA of the CDR3: TGTGCCAGCAGCTTAATAGGAGTGGATTCACCCCTCCACTTT. The chain couples TRBV7-9 to TRBJ1-6, with no clear D. This CDR3 has 14 amino acids. Germline loops: CDR1 SEHNR, CDR2 FQNEAQ (reference sequence). V was clipped by 2 bases and J by 8 bases, with 10 bases between them.

The chain couples TRBV18 to TRBJ2-1; 10 bases align to TRBD2. The CDR3 has 14 residues. Germline V gives CDR1 KGHSH, CDR2 LQKENI. V dropped 6 bases and J dropped 8; count of bases not matched to a gene: 7. Written as DNA, the CDR3 is TGTGCCAGCTCGCGAGCGGGAGGGCCCGATGAGCAGTTCTTC. It codes for CASSRAGGPDEQFF.

This clone has more than one count but fewer than ten. The DNA of the CDR3 is TGTGCCACCAGTGATGGGGACAGGGGGCCGTCAGATACGCAGTATTTT. This sequence encodes CATSDGDRGPSDTQYF. V usage is TRBV24-1 and J usage is TRBJ2-3, with 12 bases fitting TRBD1. CDR1 is KGHDR and CDR2 is SFDVKD in the germline V gene. The CDR3 loop spans 16 amino acids. The V gene end was trimmed by 3 bases and the J gene end by 4 bases; junction bases not matched to a gene: 4.

V gene TRBV28 combines with J gene TRBJ2-2; 9 nucleotides align to TRBD1. Germline V gene sequence: CDR1 MDHEN, CDR2 SYDVKM. This CDR3 has 18 residues. Trimming took 6 bases from V and 0 from J; bases not matched to a gene: 11. The CDR3, as DNA: TGTGCCAGCAGCCCGTTCCCGGGACAGGGCGCGAACACCGGGGAGCTGTTTTTT. Amino acid sequence: CASSPFPGQGANTGELFF.

The chain carries TRBV28 and TRBJ1-6; 8 bases map to TRBD1. Germline V lookup: CDR1 MDHEN, CDR2 SYDVKM. The CDR3 runs to 13 residues. V shed 6 bases, J shed 12 bases, and the junction held 7 bases outside the gene matches. This CDR3 reads CASRTRGRLPLHF. Here the CDR3 DNA reads TGTGCCAGCAGAACCAGGGGGCGCCTACCCCTCCACTTT.

The V call is TRBV6-6, the J call TRBJ2-5; 12 bases line up with TRBD2. This CDR3 contains 16 residues. Germline loops: CDR1 MNHNY, CDR2 SVGAGI (reference sequence). Losses at the gene ends were 5 bases for V and 6 bases for J; bases not matched to a gene: 10. The CDR3 DNA reads as TGTGCCAGCAGTGCCGGGACTAGCGGGTTTCGGCAGACCCAGTACTTC. Translated: CASSAGTSGFRQTQYF.

The V gene is TRBV24-1, the J gene TRBJ2-1, with 14 nucleotides matching TRBD2. Trimming at V came to 5 bases and at J to 8 bases, leaving 16 bases not matched to a gene. This CDR3 has 19 amino acids. Per germline, CDR1 KGHDR and CDR2 SFDVKD. The CDR3 DNA reads TGTGCCACCAGTGGTTCCGGGACGGCCGGGACTAGCGGGAGATATGAGCAGTTCTTC. Encoded protein: CATSGSGTAGTSGRYEQFF.

This chain joins TRBV19 and TRBJ2-5; TRBD1 might be the D (6 bases). CDR3 length equals 14 residues. Trimming took 3 bases from V and 2 from J, leaving 10 bases between them. CDR1 and CDR2 from the germline V gene are LNHDA and SQIVND (reference sequence). The CDR3 DNA reads as TGTGCCAGTAGTATGGGACACGGGCAAGAGACCCAGTACTTC. It yields the protein CASSMGHGQETQYF.

The genes are TRBV9 and TRBJ2-2; 8 bases line up with TRBD2. The length of the CDR3 is 15 residues. V was clipped by 3 bases and J by 6 bases; unmatched bases: 7. Germline values: CDR1 SGDLS, CDR2 YYNGEE. CDR3 amino acids: CASSASRGVAGELFF. The CDR3 nucleotides are TGTGCCAGCAGCGCCTCGCGGGGGGTGGCCGGGGAGCTGTTTTTT.